This TCR beta chain was observed in a study of cytomegalovirus exposure and HLA in healthy donors. Study-wide points: Earlier findings revealed that most TCR beta V segments proved productive either about 87% or about 30% of the time.

A word on this clone: The antigen is not known.

Amplification used 60 Vbeta primers and 13 Jbeta primers. Assay: immunoSEQ multiplex PCR; the TCRdb copy retains only in-frame clones and omits some. The sample lists about 190,000 clones, roughly four fifths occurring once. Germline CDR1 and CDR2: SGHTA and FQGNSA. V shed 5 bases and J shed 4 bases, with 16 bases lying between them. The CDR3 runs to 15 residues. This chain uses TRBV7-2 with TRBJ2-3; possibly TRBD1 for D (6 bases). The material sequenced was PBMCs. This receptor was taken from a man in his forties or fifties in good health and CMV-seronegative. CDR3 nucleotides: TGTGCCAGCAGCACAACAGGGATTAGGGCAGATACGCAGTATTTT. Protein product: CASSTTGIRADTQYF. Full variable domain (outside the CDR3, taken from reference TRBV7-2 and TRBJ2-3): GAGVSQSPSNKVTEKGKDVELRCDPISGHTALYWYRQSLGQGLEFLIYFQGNSAPDKSGLPSDRFSAERTGGSVSTLTIQRTQQEDSAVYLCASSTTGIRADTQYFGPGTRLTVL.